One sample yielded the 10 T cell receptor beta chains listed below, sequenced in a study of somatic mutations in cytotoxic T cells in rheumatoid arthritis. Only in-frame clones appear in the TCRdb table, and some are missing; sequencing was by immunoSEQ multiplex PCR. The data contain about 26,000 clones, over 80% of them seen just once; the ten biggest clones take up roughly 4.9%. Sequenced input: CD8+ T cells sorted from blood. The receptors derive from a man aged 50 to 60 in good health.

The rearrangement links TRBV7-8 to TRBJ2-1; 12 bases agree with TRBD2. The CDR3 spans 17 residues. V was clipped by 1 base and J by 5 bases; unmatched bases: 6. The germline V gene has CDR1 SGHVS and CDR2 FQNEAQ. The CDR3 DNA reads TGTGCCAGCAGCTTAGGACTAGCGGGAGCCCCCCACAATGAGCAGTTCTTC. Its protein product is CASSLGLAGAPHNEQFF.

This chain links TRBV13 with TRBJ2-7; no reliable D call. Trimming left V 0 bases short and J 7 bases short, with 13 bases between. CDR1 PRHDT and CDR2 FYEKMQ come from the germline V gene (reference sequence). The CDR3 is 14 residues long. The CDR3 region has the DNA TGTGCCAGCAGCTTAGGCCGGAGTTGGGTGGAGCAGTACTTC. Protein sequence: CASSLGRSWVEQYF.

Worth noting for this clone: One end of the junction varies from germline; a read error may be responsible. V and J are TRBV7-9 and TRBJ2-1, with no clear D. There are 16 residues in the CDR3. Germline CDR1 and CDR2: SEHNR and FQNEAQ (reference sequence). For the CDR3, the DNA is TGTGCCAGCAGCCCAAAAGGTGTATCGTCCTCCAATGAGCAGTTCTTC. Amino acids: CASSPKGVSSSNEQFF.

The rearrangement joins TRBV27 to TRBJ1-3, with D possibly being TRBD1 (6 bases). CDR1 MNHEY and CDR2 SMNVEV come from the germline V gene (reference sequence). The CDR3 sequence is 17 residues long. V dropped 4 bases and J dropped 4 bases, with 20 bases sitting between them. CDR3 bases: TGTGCCAGCAGTTCTATACAGGGAAGCTTAGGCGGAAACACCATATATTTT. It codes for CASSSIQGSLGGNTIYF.

This sequence joins TRBV19 and TRBJ2-7; possible D gene TRBD1, 7 bases. V gave up 5 bases and J gave up 1 base, with 9 bases separating them. In germline, CDR1 is LNHDA, CDR2 SQIVND (reference sequence). The CDR3 is 13 residues long. The CDR3 DNA is TGTGCCAGTAGTGCGGGACAGTCCTACGAGCAGTACTTC. This translates into CASSAGQSYEQYF. Variable domain in full (rest from reference TRBV19 and TRBJ2-7): DGGITQSPKYLFRKEGQNVTLSCEQNLNHDAMYWYRQDPGQGLRLIYYSQIVNDFQKGDIAEGYSVSREKKESFPLTVTSAQKNPTAFYLCASSAGQSYEQYFGPGTRLTVT.

The chain joins TRBV29-1 to TRBJ1-2, with 11 bases fitting TRBD1. The CDR3 is made up of 14 amino acids. J was trimmed by 4 bases and V by 6 bases; bases with no gene match: 7. The germline V gene has CDR1 SQVTM and CDR2 ANQGSEA. The CDR3 is CSVSSGTGGYGYTF. The DNA for the CDR3 is TGCAGCGTATCATCCGGGACAGGGGGCTATGGCTACACCTTC.

The rearrangement joins TRBV4-1 to TRBJ2-7; weak D call: TRBD1 (5 bases). Between the trimmed V and J ends, which lost 1 base and 5 bases, there was a span of 9 bases. CDR1 is MGHRA and CDR2 is YSYEKL in the germline V gene. The CDR3 runs to 13 residues. CDR3 sequence: CASSQAIRDEQYF. The CDR3 DNA reads as TGCGCCAGCAGCCAAGCGATCAGGGACGAGCAGTACTTC.

This chain joins TRBV19 and TRBJ2-1; TRBD2 aligns across 8 bases. V lost 2 bases to trimming and J lost 9 bases; unmatched junction nucleotides: 18. The CDR3 has 18 residues. The germline V gene has CDR1 LNHDA and CDR2 SQIVND (reference sequence). This chain's CDR3 is CASSIRAGTSYGLSEQFF. CDR3 coding DNA: TGTGCCAGTAGTATAAGGGCCGGGACTAGTTATGGGTTGAGTGAGCAGTTCTTC.

The gene calls are TRBV15 and TRBJ2-5; TRBD1 or TRBD2 may be the D gene (5 bases each). The J call is doubtful: the DNA matches TRBJ2-7 better. CDR1 and CDR2 (germline): LNHNV, YYDKDF (reference sequence). The CDR3 covers 16 residues. The CDR3 here is CATSRDPLRGPYEQYF. CDR3 coding DNA: TGTGCCACCAGCAGAGACCCCCTCCGGGGCCCCTACGAGCAGTACTTC.

The CDR3 DNA sequence: TGCGCCAGCAGTGAGTGGACGAACACTGAAGCTTTCTTT. As protein: CASSEWTNTEAFF. V usage is TRBV10-1 and J usage is TRBJ1-1; D is unclear. This CDR3 is 13 amino acids long. V lost 1 base to trimming and J lost 1 base, with 4 bases between them. Germline V gene data show CDR1 as WNHNN and CDR2 as SYGVQD (reference sequence).